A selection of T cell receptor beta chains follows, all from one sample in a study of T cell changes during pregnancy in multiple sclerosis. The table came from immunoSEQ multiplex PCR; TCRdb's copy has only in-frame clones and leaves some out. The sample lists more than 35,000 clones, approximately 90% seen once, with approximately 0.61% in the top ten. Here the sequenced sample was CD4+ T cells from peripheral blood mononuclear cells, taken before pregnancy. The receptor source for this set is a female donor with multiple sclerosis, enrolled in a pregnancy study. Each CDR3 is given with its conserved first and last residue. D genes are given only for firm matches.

cdr3_nt: TGTGCCAGCCGTGCGAGTCAGGCGACCCAGTACTTC; cdr3_aa: CASRASQATQYF; v_call: TRBV2; d_call: .; j_call: TRBJ2-5
cdr3_nt: TGTGCCACCAGCAGAGATCACAGGGGGGAAGGCTACACCTTC; cdr3_aa: CATSRDHRGEGYTF; v_call: TRBV15; d_call: TRBD1; j_call: TRBJ1-2
cdr3_nt: TGTGCCAGTAGCCGGCGGGGGGCCCTCAGCACAGATACGCAGTATTTT; cdr3_aa: CASSRRGALSTDTQYF; v_call: TRBV19; d_call: TRBD2; j_call: TRBJ2-3
cdr3_nt: TGTGCCAGCAGTGGACTAGCGGGGGACCAAGAGACCCAGTACTTC; cdr3_aa: CASSGLAGDQETQYF; v_call: TRBV2; d_call: TRBD2; j_call: TRBJ2-5
cdr3_nt: TGCGCCAGCAGCCAAGCCCCGGCCAGTGGGCAAAACATTCAGTACTTC; cdr3_aa: CASSQAPASGQNIQYF; v_call: TRBV4-1; d_call: .; j_call: TRBJ2-4
cdr3_nt: TGTGCCAGTAGTCTTGGACTGTCCACAGATACGCAGTATTTT; cdr3_aa: CASSLGLSTDTQYF; v_call: TRBV19; d_call: .; j_call: TRBJ2-3
cdr3_nt: TGTGCCAGCAGTCGGGACAGCTGGAACACTGAAGCTTTCTTT; cdr3_aa: CASSRDSWNTEAFF; v_call: TRBV2; d_call: TRBD1; j_call: TRBJ1-1
cdr3_nt: TGTGCCAGCAGCTTAGAGCGGGACGGGACCTACGAGCAGTACTTC; cdr3_aa: CASSLERDGTYEQYF; v_call: TRBV7-9; d_call: TRBD2; j_call: TRBJ2-7
cdr3_nt: TGTGCCAGCAGTGAAGACGGGAATCAGCCCCAGCATTTT; cdr3_aa: CASSEDGNQPQHF; v_call: TRBV2; d_call: .; j_call: TRBJ1-5
cdr3_nt: TGCGCCAGCAGCTCTGGACAGGGGGGGCCCTACGAGCAGTACTTC; cdr3_aa: CASSSGQGGPYEQYF; v_call: TRBV5-1; d_call: TRBD1; j_call: TRBJ2-7
cdr3_nt: TGCGCCAGCAGCTTGGCTAGCCAGGACAATGAGCAGTTCTTC; cdr3_aa: CASSLASQDNEQFF; v_call: TRBV5-1; d_call: .; j_call: TRBJ2-1
cdr3_nt: TGTGCCAGTAGTATTGGGGCTACGAGATTTGAAAAACTGTTTTTT; cdr3_aa: CASSIGATRFEKLFF; v_call: TRBV19; d_call: .; j_call: TRBJ1-4
cdr3_nt: TGTGCCAGCAGCCGCGGGGGGGACCTGGATACGCAGTATTTT; cdr3_aa: CASSRGGDLDTQYF; v_call: TRBV7-8; d_call: TRBD2; j_call: TRBJ2-3
cdr3_nt: TGCGCCAGCAGCCAAGATCCCCTTGGGGGGAACACCATATATTTT; cdr3_aa: CASSQDPLGGNTIYF; v_call: TRBV4-3; d_call: .; j_call: TRBJ1-3
cdr3_nt: TGTGCCAGCAGCAAAGCGAGGAGGCTAATAGCACCCGTCTATGGCTACACCTTC; cdr3_aa: CASSKARRLIAPVYGYTF; v_call: TRBV21-1; d_call: .; j_call: TRBJ1-2
cdr3_nt: TGCGCCAGCAGCTTGGCAGTAAGCTCCTACAATGAGCAGTTCTTC; cdr3_aa: CASSLAVSSYNEQFF; v_call: TRBV5-1; d_call: .; j_call: TRBJ2-1
cdr3_nt: TGCAGTGCTAGGACAACCTATGGCTACACCTTC; cdr3_aa: CSARTTYGYTF; v_call: TRBV20-1; d_call: .; j_call: TRBJ1-2